Listed here are 28 T cell receptor beta chains from one sample, sequenced in a study of siplizumab effects on memory and regulatory T cells. Clones were read by immunoSEQ multiplex PCR, and TCRdb kept only the in-frame ones, dropping some. The sample consists of tens of thousands of clones, about 92% of them appearing once. The sequenced sample consisted of CD8+ T cells sorted from blood. The origin of the receptors is a human donor in good health.

The chain employs TRBV19 and TRBJ1-1; D is unresolved. The length of the CDR3 is 15 residues. Germline lookup yields CDR1 LNHDA and CDR2 SQIVND (reference sequence). Deletions cut 3 bases from V and 0 bases from J, with 11 bases between. The CDR3 DNA reads TGTGCCAGTAGTATGGGCGGATTATTGAACACTGAAGCTTTCTTT. It specifies CASSMGGLLNTEAFF.

The gene calls are TRBV9 and TRBJ2-7; 10 bases map to TRBD2. This CDR3 comprises 14 residues. CDR1 and CDR2 (germline): SGDLS, YYNGEE. V dropped 3 bases and J dropped 3; count of bases not matched to a gene: 3. The CDR3 sequence: CASSGTSGNYEQYF. The CDR3 DNA is TGTGCCAGCAGCGGAACTAGCGGGAACTACGAGCAGTACTTC.

V gene TRBV12-5 combines with J gene TRBJ2-7, with D possibly matching TRBD1 (5 bases). Germline CDR1 LGHNT, CDR2 FRNRAP. Trimming left V 6 bases short and J 4 bases short, with 13 bases between. The CDR3 has 13 residues. CDR3 nucleotide sequence: TGTGCTAGTGGCTCCAGGGTGGGTTACGAGCAGTACTTC. This sequence encodes CASGSRVGYEQYF.

This chain uses TRBV25-1 with TRBJ1-1; D may be TRBD1 (6 bases). This CDR3 has 15 residues. Germline loops: CDR1 MGHDK, CDR2 SYGVNS. Trimming took off 6 bases at V and 4 bases at J, with 18 bases between the two ends. CDR3: CASRDPQGGTTEAFF. CDR3 bases: TGTGCCAGCAGGGACCCACAGGGAGGGACCACTGAAGCTTTCTTT.

The CDR3: CASSLDRGLGNEQFF. In nucleotides, the CDR3 is TGTGCCAGCAGCTTGGACAGGGGCTTAGGCAATGAGCAGTTCTTC. V is TRBV5-5 and J is TRBJ2-1; the match to TRBD1 covers 7 bases. The J segment lost 6 bases and the V segment lost 0 bases, leaving 6 bases of the junction unmatched. The CDR3 is 15 amino acids. Germline V gives CDR1 SGHKS, CDR2 YYEKEE (reference sequence).

The chain couples TRBV7-3 to TRBJ2-4, with D perhaps TRBD1 (5 bases). The germline V gene encodes CDR1 SGHTA and CDR2 FQGTGA. This CDR3 has 15 residues. Trimming shortened V by 0 bases and J by 3 bases, and 9 bases separated the two germline ends. The CDR3 DNA reads as TGTGCCAGCAGCTTAACAGGACAACACAAAAACATTCAGTACTTC. Amino acid sequence: CASSLTGQHKNIQYF.

The rearrangement links TRBV18 to TRBJ2-1; perhaps TRBD2 as D (5 bases). Trimming took 5 bases from V and 6 from J, leaving 17 bases between them. CDR1 is KGHSH and CDR2 is LQKENI in the germline V gene. The CDR3 sequence is 15 residues long. The CDR3 reads CASSSGDTWGNEQFF. DNA for the CDR3: TGTGCCAGCTCAAGCGGAGATACTTGGGGCAATGAGCAGTTCTTC. Looking up the rest from reference TRBV18 and TRBJ2-1 gives the full variable domain: NAGVMQNPRHLVRRRGQEARLRCSPMKGHSHVYWYRQLPEEGLKFMVYLQKENIIDESGMPKERFSAEFPKEGPSILRIQQVVRGDSAAYFCASSSGDTWGNEQFFGPGTRLTVL.

This clone was seen a single time. The CDR3 bases are TGTGCCAGCAGTGAACTAGCGGGAGAAACAGATACGCAGTATTTT. Translation: CASSELAGETDTQYF. V gene TRBV25-1 combines with J gene TRBJ2-3; 10 bases match TRBD2. The CDR3 is made up of 15 amino acids. Germline trimming cut 2 bases from V and 3 bases from J; bases unmatched to any gene: 2. Germline assignment: CDR1 MGHDK and CDR2 SYGVNS.

The V call is TRBV30, the J call TRBJ1-1; no clear D. V lost 1 base and J lost 2, with 5 bases in between. The CDR3 runs to 12 residues. Germline V gene data show CDR1 as GTSNPN and CDR2 as SVGIG (reference sequence). DNA for the CDR3: TGTGCCTGGAGTGAGCTTAACACTGAAGCTTTCTTT. This sequence encodes CAWSELNTEAFF.

This clone occurred once. The chain is built from TRBV4-1 and TRBJ2-1; possible D gene TRBD1, 5 bases. Germline-derived CDR1 and CDR2 are MGHRA and YSYEKL. Deletions cut 0 bases from V and 4 bases from J, with 7 bases between. The CDR3 extends over 14 amino acids. CDR3 sequence: CASSQEGQYNEQFF. DNA for the CDR3: TGCGCCAGCAGCCAAGAGGGGCAATACAATGAGCAGTTCTTC.

The chain joins TRBV10-1 to TRBJ2-2, with unresolved D. Germline assignment: CDR1 WNHNN and CDR2 SYGVQD (reference sequence). The CDR3 has 13 residues. V lost 0 bases and J lost 6, with 5 bases in between. The CDR3: CASSESRPGELFF. Here the CDR3 DNA reads TGCGCCAGCAGTGAGTCGAGACCCGGGGAGCTGTTTTTT.

This rearrangement joins TRBV9 to TRBJ2-5, with 10 bases identical to TRBD2. The CDR3 loop spans 14 amino acids. Germline V gene lookup returns CDR1 SGDLS and CDR2 YYNGEE. J gave up 5 bases and V 4 bases, and 5 bases lay outside the gene matches. The CDR3 loop reads CASSPEGLAETQYF. Written as DNA, the CDR3 is TGTGCCAGCAGCCCTGAGGGACTAGCGGAGACCCAGTACTTC.

CDR3 sequence reads: CASSPSGTVGNEQYF. The CDR3 nucleotides are TGTGCCAGCTCACCATCCGGGACAGTAGGAAACGAGCAGTACTTC. V usage is TRBV18 and J usage is TRBJ2-7; TRBD1 matches 7 bases. V gave up 2 bases and J gave up 5 bases; unmatched junction bases: 9. Germline assignment: CDR1 KGHSH and CDR2 LQKENI. The CDR3 sequence is 15 residues long.

The chain has TRBV9 and TRBJ2-5; 11 nucleotides align to TRBD2. The CDR3 contains 16 residues. CDR1 is SGDLS and CDR2 is YYNGEE in the germline V gene. Trimming removed 2 bases from V and 5 bases from J; junction bases left unmatched: 8. CDR3 protein: CASSVYGTSGEETQYF. The CDR3 nucleotides read TGTGCCAGCAGCGTCTACGGGACTAGCGGCGAGGAGACCCAGTACTTC.

This chain connects TRBV4-1 to TRBJ1-1; D gene uncertain. CDR3 size: 15 residues. Germline CDR1 reads MGHRA; CDR2 reads YSYEKL. Deletions cut 5 bases from V and 1 base from J, with 14 bases between. CDR3 DNA: TGCGCCAGCAGCTACCGTGACGGTGGGAACACTGAAGCTTTCTTT. This codes for CASSYRDGGNTEAFF.

The chain uses TRBV5-4 and TRBJ1-3; the D gene is possibly TRBD1 (5 bases). V lost 0 bases and J 6 bases, leaving 13 bases between the germline ends. CDR1 and CDR2 from the germline V gene are SGHNT and YYREEE (reference sequence). This CDR3 is 15 amino acids long. CDR3 sequence reads: CASSLAREAENTIYF. The CDR3 DNA reads TGTGCCAGCAGCTTGGCCAGGGAAGCGGAAAACACCATATATTTT.

This sequence joins TRBV7-9 and TRBJ2-7, with TRBD2 matching 15 bases. Per the germline V gene, CDR1 is SEHNR and CDR2 is FQNEAQ (reference sequence). The CDR3 spans 16 residues. V was pared by 4 bases and J by 5 bases, with 6 bases of the junction left unmatched. The CDR3 nucleotides read TGTGCCAGCAGCTCTGGACTAGCGGGAGGGTCGCACGAGCAGTACTTC. As protein: CASSSGLAGGSHEQYF.

The rearrangement joins TRBV30 to TRBJ2-1; 14 positions match TRBD2. J gave up 6 bases and V 8 bases, and 12 bases lay outside the gene matches. The CDR3 length is 16 residues. Germline V gives CDR1 GTSNPN, CDR2 SVGIG (reference sequence). Here the CDR3 reads CATPGLAGGRGNEQFF. The CDR3 nucleotides are TGTGCCACCCCCGGACTAGCGGGGGGACGTGGCAATGAGCAGTTCTTC.

The CDR3 loop is CASSSIHEASYEQYF. The CDR3, as DNA: TGTGCCAGCAGCTCTATCCATGAGGCCTCCTACGAGCAGTACTTC. J is TRBJ2-7 and V is TRBV5-5; D uncertain. Per germline, CDR1 SGHKS and CDR2 YYEKEE (reference sequence). Trimming stripped 3 bases from V and 0 bases from J, with 13 bases between. The CDR3 is 15 residues long.

V and J are TRBV2 and TRBJ2-5; D assignment may be TRBD1 or TRBD2 (8 bases each). The V gene's germline CDR1 is SNHLY and CDR2 FYNNEI. The CDR3 totals 18 residues. V was shortened by 6 bases and J by 0 bases, with 23 bases between the two germline ends. CDR3 bases: TGTGCCAGCAGCCCCAGGGGGCTAGCGGGCAGGGACCAAGAGACCCAGTACTTC. Its protein is CASSPRGLAGRDQETQYF.

This chain joins TRBV4-3 and TRBJ2-3; unclear D gene. V lost 0 bases to trimming and J lost 0 bases, with 4 bases between them. The CDR3 has 14 residues. Germline CDR1 and CDR2: LGHNA and YSLEER. The CDR3 region has the DNA TGCGCCAGCAGCCAAGATCAGAGCACAGATACGCAGTATTTT. Protein sequence: CASSQDQSTDTQYF.

The chain combines TRBV14 with TRBJ2-7, with TRBD1 matching 7 bases. The CDR3 runs to 13 residues. Germline V lookup: CDR1 SGHDN, CDR2 FVKESK. Losses at the gene ends were 1 base for V and 6 bases for J; bases not matched to a gene: 3. The CDR3 DNA is TGTGCCAGCAGCCAAGTCAACAGGGGCGAGCAGTACTTC. Translating gives CASSQVNRGEQYF.

This clone was detected only once. The rearrangement uses TRBV25-1 and TRBJ2-1, with 8 nucleotides matching TRBD2. V was pared by 4 bases and J by 12 bases, with 2 bases of the junction left unmatched. Looked up from germline, CDR1 is MGHDK and CDR2 is SYGVNS. The CDR3 covers 11 residues. The CDR3 region has the DNA TGTGCCAGCAGTGTGGCGGGAGGGCAGTTCTTC. It is translated as CASSVAGGQFF. The full variable domain, rest sourced from reference TRBV25-1 and TRBJ2-1, is EADIYQTPRYLVIGTGKKITLECSQTMGHDKMYWYQQDPGMELHLIHYSYGVNSTEKGDLSSESTVSRIRTEHFPLTLESARPSHTSQYLCASSVAGGQFFGPGTRLTVL.

The V call is TRBV6-5, the J call TRBJ2-1; no firm D call. Trimming left V 0 bases short and J 9 bases short, with 9 bases between. CDR3 length equals 13 residues. Germline V gives CDR1 MNHEY, CDR2 SVGAGI. This chain's CDR3 is CASSYSSGIEQFF. The CDR3 region has the DNA TGTGCCAGCAGTTACTCGAGTGGAATTGAGCAGTTCTTC.

This sequence joins TRBV9 and TRBJ1-4; 8 nucleotides match TRBD1. CDR1 and CDR2 from the germline V gene are SGDLS and YYNGEE. V lost 2 bases, J lost 3 bases, and 0 bases stayed unmatched. This CDR3 contains 14 residues. The CDR3, as DNA: TGTGCCAGCAGCGTGGGACAGGCTAATGAAAAACTGTTTTTT. It translates to CASSVGQANEKLFF. Variable domain in full (rest from reference TRBV9 and TRBJ1-4): DSGVTQTPKHLITATGQRVTLRCSPRSGDLSVYWYQQSLDQGLQFLIQYYNGEERAKGNILERFSAQQFPDLHSELNLSSLELGDSALYFCASSVGQANEKLFFGSGTQLSVL.

The J gene is TRBJ2-7, the V gene TRBV30, with D unclear. The CDR3 has 12 amino acids. Germline V gives CDR1 GTSNPN, CDR2 SVGIG (reference sequence). Trimming shortened V by 5 bases and J by 1 base, and 9 bases separated the two germline ends. The CDR3 bases are TGTGCCTGGGTTCAGGATTCCTACGAGCAGTACTTC. Protein: CAWVQDSYEQYF. Supplemented by reference TRBV30 and TRBJ2-7, the full variable domain reads SQTIHQWPATLVQPVGSPLSLECTVEGTSNPNLYWYRQAAGRGLQLLFYSVGIGQISSEVPQNLSASRPQDRQFILSSKKLLLSDSGFYLCAWVQDSYEQYFGPGTRLTVT.

This chain joins TRBV9 and TRBJ2-7; possible D gene TRBD2, 6 bases. The CDR3 contains 14 residues. The germline V gene encodes CDR1 SGDLS and CDR2 YYNGEE. The V and J ends lost 3 bases and 4 bases respectively, with 14 bases between them. The CDR3 nucleotides read TGTGCCAGCAGCGCCTCGGACGGAGGGTACGAGCAGTACTTC. Translated: CASSASDGGYEQYF.

The rearrangement uses TRBV4-1 and TRBJ1-2; possibly TRBD1 for D (6 bases). V gave up 0 bases and J gave up 2 bases, with 19 bases separating them. Germline V gives CDR1 MGHRA, CDR2 YSYEKL. The CDR3 spans 18 residues. The CDR3 region is CASSQEAGAAGLNYGYTF. As DNA, the CDR3 is TGCGCCAGCAGCCAAGAGGCGGGGGCTGCGGGATTGAACTATGGCTACACCTTC.